This TCR beta chain was captured by sequencing in a study of cytomegalovirus exposure and HLA in healthy donors. The study, taken as a whole, reports: The authors enumerated roughly 160 TCR beta chains as linked to cytomegalovirus.

From germline, CDR1 is MDHEN and CDR2 SYDVKM. The CDR3 covers 14 residues. After removal of 5 bases from V and 4 bases from J, the junction contained 5 bases not matched to a gene. Concerning this clone itself: Its specificity is unknown.

The PCR employed 60 Vbeta primers together with 13 Jbeta primers. Profiling relied on immunoSEQ multiplex PCR, and the TCRdb table lists in-frame clones only, not all of them. The sample holds fewer than 100,000 clones, around 79% seen once. The sample was PBMCs. The TCR was taken from a female donor in good health and CMV-seronegative. The rearrangement links TRBV28 to TRBJ2-5; 9 positions agree with TRBD2. The CDR3 nucleotides read TGTGCCAGCAGTCAGGAGCGGGGGGCAGAGACCCAGTACTTC. Amino acid sequence: CASSQERGAETQYF.